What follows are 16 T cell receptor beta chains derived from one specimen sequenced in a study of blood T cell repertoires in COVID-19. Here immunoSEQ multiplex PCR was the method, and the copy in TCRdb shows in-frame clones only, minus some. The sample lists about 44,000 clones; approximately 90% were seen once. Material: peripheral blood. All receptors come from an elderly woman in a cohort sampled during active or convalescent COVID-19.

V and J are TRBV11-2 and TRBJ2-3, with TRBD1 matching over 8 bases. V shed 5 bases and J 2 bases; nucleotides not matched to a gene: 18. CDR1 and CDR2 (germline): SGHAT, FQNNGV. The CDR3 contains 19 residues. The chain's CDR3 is CASSPPFGQGEVTTDTQYF. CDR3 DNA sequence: TGTGCCAGCAGCCCCCCCTTCGGACAGGGAGAAGTTACCACAGATACGCAGTATTTT.

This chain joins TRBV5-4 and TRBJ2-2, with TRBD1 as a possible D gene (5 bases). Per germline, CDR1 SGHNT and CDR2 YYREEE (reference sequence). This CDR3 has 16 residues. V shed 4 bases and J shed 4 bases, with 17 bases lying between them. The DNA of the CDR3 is TGTGCCAGCAGCCAGGTTTTAGGGGTGGTCACCGGGGAGCTGTTTTTT. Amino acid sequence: CASSQVLGVVTGELFF.

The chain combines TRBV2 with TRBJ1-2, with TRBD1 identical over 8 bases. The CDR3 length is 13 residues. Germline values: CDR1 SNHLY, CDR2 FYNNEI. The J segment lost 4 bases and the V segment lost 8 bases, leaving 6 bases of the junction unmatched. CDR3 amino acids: CASDRGMGYGYTF. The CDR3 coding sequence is TGTGCCAGCGACAGGGGCATGGGCTATGGCTACACCTTC.

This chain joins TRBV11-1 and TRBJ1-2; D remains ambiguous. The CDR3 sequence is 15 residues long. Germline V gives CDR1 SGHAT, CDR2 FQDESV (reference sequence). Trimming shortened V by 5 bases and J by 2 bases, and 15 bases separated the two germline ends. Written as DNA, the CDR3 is TGTGCCAGCAGCCAAGCCCCTGACAAAAACTATGGCTACACCTTC. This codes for CASSQAPDKNYGYTF.

CDR3: CASSVVYARGGGEQFF. CDR3 DNA: TGTGCCAGCAGCGTAGTATACGCTAGGGGGGGAGGTGAGCAGTTCTTC. The chain carries TRBV9 and TRBJ2-1; possible D gene TRBD2, 7 bases. Trimming pared 0 bases from V and 9 bases from J, leaving 19 bases between. Germline CDR1 and CDR2: SGDLS and YYNGEE. The CDR3 length is 16 residues.

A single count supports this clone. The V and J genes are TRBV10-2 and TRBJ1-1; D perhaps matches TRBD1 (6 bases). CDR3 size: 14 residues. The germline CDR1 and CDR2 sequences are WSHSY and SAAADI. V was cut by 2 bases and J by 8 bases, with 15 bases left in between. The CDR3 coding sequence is TGCGCCAGCAGTGAGCTTTCGGGGGGCAGCGAAGCTTTCTTT. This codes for CASSELSGGSEAFF.

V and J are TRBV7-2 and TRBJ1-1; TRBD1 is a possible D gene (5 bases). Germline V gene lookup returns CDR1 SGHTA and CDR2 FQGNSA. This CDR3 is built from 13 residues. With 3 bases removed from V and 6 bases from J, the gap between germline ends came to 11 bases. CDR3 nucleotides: TGTGCCAGCAGCTTGCTCGGGGGGGCTGAAGCTTTCTTT. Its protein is CASSLLGGAEAFF. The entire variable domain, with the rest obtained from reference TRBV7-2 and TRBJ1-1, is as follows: GAGVSQSPSNKVTEKGKDVELRCDPISGHTALYWYRQSLGQGLEFLIYFQGNSAPDKSGLPSDRFSAERTGGSVSTLTIQRTQQEDSAVYLCASSLLGGAEAFFGQGTRLTVV.

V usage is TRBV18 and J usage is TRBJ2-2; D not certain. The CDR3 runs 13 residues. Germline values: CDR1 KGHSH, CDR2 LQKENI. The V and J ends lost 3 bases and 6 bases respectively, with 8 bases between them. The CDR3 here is CASSPFSAGELFF. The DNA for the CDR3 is TGTGCCAGCTCACCGTTCTCCGCCGGGGAGCTGTTTTTT.

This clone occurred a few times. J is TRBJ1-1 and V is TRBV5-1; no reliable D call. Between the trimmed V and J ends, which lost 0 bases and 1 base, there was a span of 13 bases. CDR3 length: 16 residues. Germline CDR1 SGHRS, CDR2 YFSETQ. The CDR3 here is CASSLAAYRENTEAFF. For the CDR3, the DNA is TGCGCCAGCAGCTTGGCCGCCTACAGAGAGAACACTGAAGCTTTCTTT.

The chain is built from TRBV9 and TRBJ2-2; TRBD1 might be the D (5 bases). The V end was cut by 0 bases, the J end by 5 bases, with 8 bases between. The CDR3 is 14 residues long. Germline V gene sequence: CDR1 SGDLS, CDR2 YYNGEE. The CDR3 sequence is CASSVERTTGELFF. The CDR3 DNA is TGTGCCAGCAGCGTAGAACGGACAACCGGGGAGCTGTTTTTT.

CDR3 protein: CASSEGGSRNSPLHF. DNA of the CDR3: TGTGCCAGCAGTGAAGGGGGCAGTCGTAATTCACCCCTCCACTTT. V is TRBV6-1 and J is TRBJ1-6; TRBD1 is a possible D gene (5 bases). Germline V gene sequence: CDR1 MNHNS, CDR2 SASEGT. V gave up 1 base and J gave up 6 bases, with 10 bases separating them. CDR3 length: 15 amino acids.

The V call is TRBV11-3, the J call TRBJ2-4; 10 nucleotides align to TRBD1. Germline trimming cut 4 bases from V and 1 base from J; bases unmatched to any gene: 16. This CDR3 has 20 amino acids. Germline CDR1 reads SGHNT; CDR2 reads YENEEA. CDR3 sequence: CASSSSSGTGEVAAKNIQYF. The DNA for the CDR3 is TGTGCCAGCAGCTCGTCCAGTGGGACAGGGGAGGTAGCGGCCAAAAACATTCAGTACTTC.

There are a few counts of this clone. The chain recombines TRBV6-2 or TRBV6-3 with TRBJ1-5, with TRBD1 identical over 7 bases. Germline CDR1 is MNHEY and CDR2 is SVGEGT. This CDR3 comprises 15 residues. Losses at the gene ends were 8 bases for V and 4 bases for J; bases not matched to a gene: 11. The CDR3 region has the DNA TGTGCCAGCGGTTCGTCGGACAGGTTAAATCAGCCCCAGCATTTT. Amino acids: CASGSSDRLNQPQHF.

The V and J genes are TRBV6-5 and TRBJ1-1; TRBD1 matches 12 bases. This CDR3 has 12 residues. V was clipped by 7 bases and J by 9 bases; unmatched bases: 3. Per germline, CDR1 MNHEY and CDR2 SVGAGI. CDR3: CASTRDRGQAFF. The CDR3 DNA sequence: TGTGCCAGCACCAGGGACAGGGGGCAAGCTTTCTTT.

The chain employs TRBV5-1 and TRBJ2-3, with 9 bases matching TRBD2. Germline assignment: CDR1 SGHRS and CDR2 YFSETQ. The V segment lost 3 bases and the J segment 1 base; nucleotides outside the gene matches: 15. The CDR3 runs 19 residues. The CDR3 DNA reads TGCGCCAGCAGCTGGGGTGTGAAGCGGGGGGTACTACGCACAGATACGCAGTATTTT. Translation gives CASSWGVKRGVLRTDTQYF.

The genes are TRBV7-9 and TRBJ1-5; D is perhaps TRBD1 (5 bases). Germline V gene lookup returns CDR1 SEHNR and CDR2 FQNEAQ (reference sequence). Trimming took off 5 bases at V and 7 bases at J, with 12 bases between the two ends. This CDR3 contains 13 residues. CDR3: CASSQGMGQPQHF. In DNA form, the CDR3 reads TGTGCCAGCAGCCAGGGTATGGGGCAGCCCCAGCATTTT.